This entry lists 27 T cell receptor beta chains sequenced from one sample in a study of cytomegalovirus exposure and HLA in healthy donors. The PCR was carried out with 60 Vbeta primers and 13 Jbeta primers. Measured with immunoSEQ multiplex PCR; TCRdb has only the in-frame clones, and not every one. The sample has roughly 220,000 clones, approximately 78% seen once. Material: PBMCs. The receptors originated from a woman in her 40s in good health and CMV-seronegative.

As for this clone: This CDR3 is also generated by other DNA sequences in the sample. CDR3 loop: CASSPGQGEKLFF. The CDR3 coding sequence is TGTGCCAGCTCACCAGGACAGGGTGAAAAACTGTTTTTT. The chain is built from TRBV18 and TRBJ1-4; 8 nucleotides match TRBD1. CDR3 length: 13 amino acids. V dropped 2 bases and J dropped 7; count of bases not matched to a gene: 0. Germline V gene lookup returns CDR1 KGHSH and CDR2 LQKENI.

This sequence joins TRBV19 and TRBJ2-4; the D gene is possibly TRBD1 (5 bases). CDR1 is LNHDA, CDR2 SQIVND, per germline (reference sequence). The CDR3 has 17 residues. Between the trimmed V and J ends, which lost 1 base and 0 bases, there was a span of 13 bases. In DNA, the CDR3 is TGTGCCAGTAGTATAGGGGCGACAGCACTAGCCAAAAACATTCAGTACTTC. Amino acids: CASSIGATALAKNIQYF.

V is TRBV19 and J is TRBJ2-7, with 8 bases aligning to TRBD2. The germline gives CDR1 LNHDA, CDR2 SQIVND (reference sequence). V lost 3 bases and J lost 7; bases outside the gene matches: 11. The CDR3 loop spans 15 amino acids. The CDR3 region has the DNA TGTGCCAGTAGTATGCTCCCGGGAGGGCCGGGAGAGCAGTACTTC. Protein: CASSMLPGGPGEQYF. The complete variable domain, with remaining parts taken from reference TRBV19 and TRBJ2-7, reads DGGITQSPKYLFRKEGQNVTLSCEQNLNHDAMYWYRQDPGQGLRLIYYSQIVNDFQKGDIAEGYSVSREKKESFPLTVTSAQKNPTAFYLCASSMLPGGPGEQYFGPGTRLTVT.

This chain links TRBV30 with TRBJ2-4, with D possibly being TRBD2 (5 bases). The CDR3 is made up of 17 amino acids. V lost 3 bases to trimming and J lost 0 bases, with 18 bases between them. Germline V CDR1 and CDR2: GTSNPN, SVGIG (reference sequence). The DNA for the CDR3 is TGTGCCTGGAGAACCGCCGGACTTAGTACAGCCAAAAACATTCAGTACTTC. Translating gives CAWRTAGLSTAKNIQYF.

The chain recombines TRBV7-2 with TRBJ2-7, with D maybe TRBD2 (6 bases). This CDR3 region has 14 residues. Trimming pared 5 bases from V and 0 bases from J, leaving 11 bases between. In germline, CDR1 is SGHTA, CDR2 FQGNSA. This CDR3 reads CASSPRRDSYEQYF. The CDR3 DNA sequence: TGTGCCAGCAGCCCACGGAGGGACTCCTACGAGCAGTACTTC.

This chain connects TRBV7-9 to TRBJ2-1, with D possibly matching TRBD1 (6 bases). V lost 5 bases, J lost 0 bases, and 11 bases lay in between. Germline loops: CDR1 SEHNR, CDR2 FQNEAQ (reference sequence). The CDR3 has 15 residues. The DNA of the CDR3 is TGTGCCAGCAGCGTTACAGGGAGCTCCTACAATGAGCAGTTCTTC. This encodes CASSVTGSSYNEQFF. The full variable domain, its missing parts supplied by reference TRBV7-9 and TRBJ2-1, is DTGVSQNPRHKITKRGQNVTFRCDPISEHNRLYWYRQTLGQGPEFLTYFQNEAQLEKSRLLSDRFSAERPKGSFSTLEIQRTEQGDSAMYLCASSVTGSSYNEQFFGPGTRLTVL.

V and J are TRBV5-4 and TRBJ2-7; TRBD2 might be the D (5 bases). This CDR3 region has 14 residues. V was clipped by 1 base and J by 7 bases, with 15 bases between them. The germline CDR1 and CDR2 sequences are SGHNT and YYREEE (reference sequence). CDR3 in DNA: TGTGCCAGCAGCTTGTATTTCGGTCCGGGGGAGCAGTACTTC. Translation gives CASSLYFGPGEQYF.

The chain couples TRBV7-3 to TRBJ2-7, with 8 bases lining up with TRBD2. CDR3 length equals 13 residues. CDR1 and CDR2 from the germline V gene are SGHTA and FQGTGA. V was pared by 2 bases and J by 6 bases, with 3 bases of the junction left unmatched. The CDR3: CASSLPGGGEQYF. CDR3 coding DNA: TGTGCCAGCAGCTTACCGGGAGGGGGCGAGCAGTACTTC.

The V call is TRBV27, the J call TRBJ1-4; D is unresolved. Between the trimmed V and J ends, which lost 2 bases and 5 bases, there was a span of 12 bases. The CDR3 contains 15 residues. Germline V gene sequence: CDR1 MNHEY, CDR2 SMNVEV (reference sequence). The CDR3 DNA sequence: TGTGCCAGCAGTTTAAGCCCAGCGGGAAATGAAAAACTGTTTTTT. It yields the protein CASSLSPAGNEKLFF.

This rearrangement joins TRBV4-1 to TRBJ1-1; D uncertain. The CDR3 spans 15 residues. Trimming stripped 0 bases from V and 0 bases from J, with 8 bases between. Germline assignment: CDR1 MGHRA and CDR2 YSYEKL. This chain's CDR3 is CASSQDSSLNTEAFF. The CDR3 bases are TGCGCCAGCAGCCAAGACAGTTCTTTGAACACTGAAGCTTTCTTT.

The rearrangement links TRBV6-1 to TRBJ1-1; 8 nucleotides agree with TRBD1. Germline V gives CDR1 MNHNS, CDR2 SASEGT. The CDR3 runs 15 residues. This CDR3 reads CVVAPDRGVFTEAFF. As DNA, the CDR3 is TGTGTCGTTGCGCCCGACAGGGGTGTATTCACTGAAGCTTTCTTT.

The chain is built from TRBV9 and TRBJ2-1, with 14 bases identical to TRBD2. This CDR3 contains 16 residues. V was pared by 4 bases and J by 10 bases, with 10 bases of the junction left unmatched. CDR1 is SGDLS and CDR2 is YYNGEE in the germline V gene. In DNA, the CDR3 is TGTGCCAGCAGCAAAGGGACTAGCGGGAGTTCGTGGGAGCAGTTCTTC. Its translation: CASSKGTSGSSWEQFF.

This clone showed up just a few times. V is TRBV7-9 and J is TRBJ1-1, with D perhaps matching TRBD1 (5 bases). Trimming removed 5 bases at V and 6 bases at J, with 19 bases between. Germline CDR1 SEHNR, CDR2 FQNEAQ (reference sequence). The CDR3 extends over 15 amino acids. Here the CDR3 DNA reads TGTGCCAGCAGCCCATGGGTCGGGGGACTTTCTGAAGCTTTCTTT. Its protein is CASSPWVGGLSEAFF.

DNA for the CDR3: TGTGCCAGCCACCTGGACAGGCGAGCCGAGCAGTACTTC. This encodes CASHLDRRAEQYF. This chain links TRBV2 with TRBJ2-7; 7 bases map to TRBD1. V was pared by 8 bases and J by 6 bases, with 10 bases of the junction left unmatched. The CDR3 is 13 amino acids. From germline, CDR1 is SNHLY and CDR2 FYNNEI.

The rearrangement uses TRBV7-8 and TRBJ2-7; 8 nucleotides align to TRBD1. J gave up 7 bases and V 1 base, and 18 bases lay outside the gene matches. Germline V gene sequence: CDR1 SGHVS, CDR2 FQNEAQ. This CDR3 has 18 amino acids. CDR3 amino acids: CASSLEGAHTQGAFEQYF. As DNA, the CDR3 is TGTGCCAGCAGCTTAGAAGGGGCACACACGCAGGGGGCGTTTGAGCAGTACTTC.

This chain links TRBV6-6 with TRBJ1-1; D not certain. Germline V lookup: CDR1 MNHNY, CDR2 SVGAGI (reference sequence). There are 12 residues in the CDR3. V was clipped by 5 bases and J by 8 bases, with 12 bases between them. CDR3: CASSPPGAEAFF. The CDR3 DNA reads as TGTGCCAGCAGTCCCCCGGGAGCGGAAGCTTTCTTT.

V gene TRBV4-1 combines with J gene TRBJ2-1; D is unclear. CDR1 is MGHRA, CDR2 YSYEKL, per germline. The V gene lost 4 bases and the J gene lost 7 bases, with 8 bases spanning the gap. CDR3 length equals 12 residues. The CDR3 is CASSPPSNEQFF. CDR3 bases: TGCGCCAGCAGCCCACCTAGTAATGAGCAGTTCTTC.

This clone has a single count. The V and J genes are TRBV5-1 and TRBJ2-7; TRBD1 is a possible D gene (5 bases). Germline values: CDR1 SGHRS, CDR2 YFSETQ. Trimming removed 0 bases from V and 3 bases from J, with 13 bases in between. The CDR3 loop spans 15 amino acids. CDR3 bases: TGCGCCAGCAGCTTGGGGACATCAGTAGACTACGAGCAGTACTTC. This gives the protein CASSLGTSVDYEQYF.

The rearrangement uses TRBV7-3 and TRBJ2-1, with a possible D match to TRBD2 (5 bases). CDR3 length equals 16 residues. Deletions cut 5 bases from V and 2 bases from J, with 16 bases between. The germline V gene has CDR1 SGHTA and CDR2 FQGTGA. The CDR3, as DNA: TGTGCCAGCAGCCCCCACCCCCCGGGAACCTACAATGAGCAGTTCTTC. Translation gives CASSPHPPGTYNEQFF.

CDR3 nucleotides: TGTGCCAGCAGTCCCGCGACTAGCGGGCCGACTAGCACAGATACGCAGTATTTT. Amino acid sequence: CASSPATSGPTSTDTQYF. The J gene is TRBJ2-3, the V gene TRBV9, with 10 bases that match TRBD2. Germline V lookup: CDR1 SGDLS, CDR2 YYNGEE. The CDR3 extends over 18 amino acids. Losses at the gene ends were 5 bases for V and 0 bases for J; bases not matched to a gene: 12.

The chain joins TRBV4-2 to TRBJ1-1; tentatively, D is TRBD1 (5 bases). Germline V gene sequence: CDR1 LGHNA, CDR2 YNFKEQ. The CDR3 is made up of 12 amino acids. Trimming shortened V by 1 base and J by 8 bases, and 8 bases separated the two germline ends. The CDR3 is CASSQGGNEAFF. The CDR3 nucleotides read TGTGCCAGCAGCCAAGGGGGCAACGAAGCTTTCTTT.

The chain combines TRBV7-7 with TRBJ2-1; TRBD2 matches 9 bases. The V gene's germline CDR1 is SSHAT and CDR2 FNYEAQ (reference sequence). Trimming removed 4 bases from V and 8 bases from J; junction bases left unmatched: 12. The CDR3 is made up of 16 amino acids. In nucleotides, the CDR3 is TGTGCCAGCAGCTCTATAGCGGGAGAAAGGACAGATGAGCAGTTCTTC. It specifies CASSSIAGERTDEQFF.

The V gene is TRBV7-7, the J gene TRBJ1-4; the D is unclear. This CDR3 spans 15 amino acids. Trimming left V 5 bases short and J 1 base short, with 11 bases between. Germline CDR1 reads SSHAT; CDR2 reads FNYEAQ (reference sequence). The chain's CDR3 is CASSPTTGTNEKLFF. Here the CDR3 DNA reads TGTGCCAGCAGCCCCACGACGGGAACTAATGAAAAACTGTTTTTT.

This chain connects TRBV9 to TRBJ2-7; 9 nucleotides line up with TRBD1. Trimming cost V 3 bases and J 5 bases; bases outside gene matches: 6. Germline V gives CDR1 SGDLS, CDR2 YYNGEE. This CDR3 has 14 amino acids. Here the CDR3 DNA reads TGTGCCAGCAGCGGTACAGGGGGCAGGGACGAGCAGTACTTC. It is translated as CASSGTGGRDEQYF. The whole variable domain, remainder taken from reference TRBV9 and TRBJ2-7, is DSGVTQTPKHLITATGQRVTLRCSPRSGDLSVYWYQQSLDQGLQFLIQYYNGEERAKGNILERFSAQQFPDLHSELNLSSLELGDSALYFCASSGTGGRDEQYFGPGTRLTVT.

This chain uses TRBV6-1 with TRBJ2-7; TRBD2 aligns across 10 bases. Losses at the gene ends were 1 base for V and 4 bases for J; bases not matched to a gene: 1. There are 14 residues in the CDR3. The V gene's germline CDR1 is MNHNS and CDR2 SASEGT. The CDR3 loop reads CASSEGTSGYEQYF. Written as DNA, the CDR3 is TGTGCCAGCAGTGAAGGGACTAGCGGTTACGAGCAGTACTTC.

J is TRBJ1-1 and V is TRBV6-5; 7 positions match TRBD1. Germline CDR1 MNHEY, CDR2 SVGAGI. This CDR3 is built from 14 residues. The trim removed 8 bases at V and 4 bases at J, leaving 10 bases unmatched. The CDR3 DNA sequence: TGTGCCAGCGGAATCCAGGGGGTGAGCACTGAAGCTTTCTTT. Translation: CASGIQGVSTEAFF.

The chain joins TRBV15 to TRBJ2-1, with 9 bases lining up with TRBD1. After removal of 1 base from V and 7 bases from J, the junction contained 11 bases not matched to a gene. The CDR3 totals 17 residues. Looked up from germline, CDR1 is LNHNV and CDR2 is YYDKDF (reference sequence). CDR3 in amino acids: CATSRGTDRGGLNEQFF. The CDR3 nucleotides read TGTGCCACCAGCAGAGGCACTGACAGGGGGGGCTTGAATGAGCAGTTCTTC.